Listed here are 2 T cell receptor beta chains from one sample, sequenced in a study of molecular identifiers for immune sequencing clone quantification. TCRdb re-derived calls from the PCR reads in MiXCR, one entry per CDR3 protein. The data hold roughly 320,000 distinct CDR3 sequences, with roughly 24% observed a single time. The specimen sequenced was naive CD8+ T cells from blood, with Jurkat cell RNA spiked in. Subset: FACS-sorted CD8+CD4-CCR7+CD45RA+ naive T cells. Receptors originate from a human donor in good health. Some libraries in this study had Jurkat cell RNA spiked in.

About this clonotype itself: A much larger clone differs from this one at a single base, so this may be a read error. The chain's CDR3 is CARSLRDTSYEQYF. CDR3 in DNA: TGTGCCCGCAGCTTACGGGACACTTCCTACGAGCAGTACTTC. V is TRBV7-2 and J is TRBJ2-7; TRBD1 might be the D (6 bases). The CDR3 runs 14 residues. Germline V CDR1 and CDR2: SGHTA, FQGNSA.

This clonotype was counted a few times. The chain has TRBV12-3 or TRBV12-4 and TRBJ2-7, with TRBD1 matching over 10 bases. The junction had 8 bases not matched to a gene; V was cut back by 6 bases and J by 3 bases. The CDR3 runs to 15 residues. The CDR3 sequence: CASRPGQGSYYEQYF. The CDR3 nucleotides read TGTGCCAGCAGGCCGGGACAGGGGTCATACTACGAGCAGTACTTC.